This entry lists 30 T cell receptor beta chains sequenced from one sample in a study of T cells in Graves' hyperthyroidism and ophthalmopathy. TCR beta CDR3 regions were amplified from RNA. First-round RT-PCR with HTBI primers amplified the TCR CDR3 region. TCRdb reprocessed the multiplex PCR reads via MiXCR and lists one record per CDR3 protein. Of roughly 720,000 distinct CDR3 sequences in the sample, 17% are singletons; the top ten hold about 14%. Specimen: blood. These TCRs come from a man in his fifties or sixties with Graves' hyperthyroidism.

This clonotype was recorded a few times. The V gene is TRBV19, the J gene TRBJ1-2; the match to TRBD1 covers 7 bases. The length of the CDR3 is 14 residues. The junction had 12 bases not matched to a gene; V was cut back by 11 bases and J by 3 bases. CDR1 is LNHDA and CDR2 is SQIVND in the germline V gene (reference sequence). CDR3 nucleotides: TGTGCCGCCGTACAGCAGGGGGACGACTATGGCTACACCTTC. Its protein product is CAAVQQGDDYGYTF.

This clonotype occurred many times. CDR3 coding DNA: TGTGCCAGCAGTGACGGGACAGGATCCTACGAGCAGTACTTC. Translation gives CASSDGTGSYEQYF. The chain links TRBV2 to TRBJ2-7, with 8 nucleotides matching TRBD1. Per germline, CDR1 SNHLY and CDR2 FYNNEI. The CDR3 sequence is 14 residues long. V trimming: 3 bases; J trimming: 1 base; junction bases outside the gene matches: 2.

V and J are TRBV4-2 and TRBJ2-1; D uncertain. Germline assignment: CDR1 LGHNA and CDR2 YNFKEQ. There are 16 residues in the CDR3. Trimming took off 0 bases at V and 5 bases at J, with 14 bases between the two ends. In DNA form, the CDR3 reads TGTGCCAGCAGCCAAGAAGGACCAGGCCGCCACAATGAGCAGTTCTTC. Its protein product is CASSQEGPGRHNEQFF.

There are many counts of this clonotype. The chain couples TRBV28 to TRBJ2-3, with 7 bases fitting TRBD1. From germline, CDR1 is MDHEN and CDR2 SYDVKM. With 5 bases clipped from V and 3 bases from J, the junction kept 8 bases outside the gene matches. The CDR3 is 15 amino acids. The CDR3 DNA follows: TGTGCCAGCAGTCTGGGACAGACTGAGACAGATACGCAGTATTTT. Its protein product is CASSLGQTETDTQYF. Drawing the rest from reference TRBV28 and TRBJ2-3, the complete variable domain is DVKVTQSSRYLVKRTGEKVFLECVQDMDHENMFWYRQDPGLGLRLIYFSYDVKMKEKGDIPEGYSVSREKKERFSLILESASTNQTSMYLCASSLGQTETDTQYFGPGTRLTVL.

This clonotype was observed at least ten times. The rearrangement joins TRBV7-9 to TRBJ2-7; D remains unclear. The CDR3 has 15 amino acids. Germline V gene data show CDR1 as SEHNR and CDR2 as FQNEAQ (reference sequence). With 3 bases removed from V and 5 bases from J, the gap between germline ends came to 17 bases. CDR3 sequence: CASSFISVGGNEQYF. The CDR3 coding sequence is TGTGCCAGCAGCTTCATTTCAGTTGGCGGCAACGAGCAGTACTTC. Full variable domain (missing parts from reference TRBV7-9 and TRBJ2-7): DTGVSQNPRHKITKRGQNVTFRCDPISEHNRLYWYRQTLGQGPEFLTYFQNEAQLEKSRLLSDRFSAERPKGSFSTLEIQRTEQGDSAMYLCASSFISVGGNEQYFGPGTRLTVT.

This clonotype was counted only a few times. This chain joins TRBV6-1 and TRBJ2-3; 7 nucleotides line up with TRBD2. Trimming took 10 bases from V and 2 from J; bases not matched to a gene: 12. The CDR3 has 15 residues. The germline gives CDR1 MNHNS, CDR2 SASEGT. The CDR3 coding sequence is TGTGCCACCCATACCTGGGGGGGGTTCACAGATACGCAGTATTTT. Translation gives CATHTWGGFTDTQYF.

Details on this clonotype: This clone may be a read error of a much larger clone one base away. The rearrangement joins TRBV5-5 to TRBJ1-5; a weak D match, TRBD1 (5 bases). Trimming took off 0 bases at V and 13 bases at J, with 23 bases between the two ends. The CDR3 totals 16 residues. Germline V gives CDR1 SGHKS, CDR2 YYEKEE (reference sequence). In nucleotides, the CDR3 is TGTGCCAGCAGCTTGGAACTAGCGGGAGTGACAGATACGCAGCATTTT. Its translation: CASSLELAGVTDTQHF.

Many counts were recorded for this clonotype. The rearrangement uses TRBV28 and TRBJ2-7, with D perhaps being TRBD1 or TRBD2 (5 bases each). The germline V gene has CDR1 MDHEN and CDR2 SYDVKM. The CDR3 contains 16 residues. V was cut by 6 bases and J by 1 base, with 19 bases left in between. The CDR3 loop is CASRSAAQGVSYEQYF. The CDR3 DNA is TGTGCCAGCAGGTCCGCAGCTCAGGGAGTATCCTACGAGCAGTACTTC.

V gene TRBV13 combines with J gene TRBJ1-1, with D tentatively TRBD1 (5 bases). The V end lost 1 base, the J end lost 2 bases, and 11 bases lay between the germline ends. The CDR3 runs 15 residues. CDR1 PRHDT and CDR2 FYEKMQ come from the germline V gene (reference sequence). The CDR3 loop reads CASSLDLGGNTEAFF. For the CDR3, the DNA is TGTGCCAGCAGCTTAGATTTGGGGGGAAACACTGAAGCTTTCTTT.

This chain links TRBV28 with TRBJ2-1, with TRBD2 identical over 9 bases. The CDR3 contains 16 residues. The V segment lost 5 bases and the J segment 10 bases; nucleotides outside the gene matches: 15. Per the germline V gene, CDR1 is MDHEN and CDR2 is SYDVKM. CDR3 DNA: TGTGCCAGCAGTAGCCCCTGGCTAGCGGGAAATTGGGAGCAGTTCTTC. Translating gives CASSSPWLAGNWEQFF.

The chain carries TRBV29-1 and TRBJ2-5; D possibly corresponds to TRBD2 (6 bases). V was clipped by 5 bases and J by 5 bases, with 12 bases between them. Germline V gene data show CDR1 as SQVTM and CDR2 as ANQGSEA. This CDR3 contains 12 residues. The chain's CDR3 is CSVPLGGETQYF. CDR3 coding DNA: TGCAGCGTTCCTCTCGGAGGGGAGACCCAGTACTTC.

This clonotype showed up many times. The chain carries TRBV7-3 and TRBJ2-3; D unclear. The length of the CDR3 is 15 residues. Trimming took off 0 bases at V and 5 bases at J, with 12 bases between the two ends. Germline assignment: CDR1 SGHTA and CDR2 FQGTGA. The CDR3 DNA reads TGTGCCAGCAGCTTAACCGGAGCTGCTGGAGATACGCAGTATTTT. It is translated as CASSLTGAAGDTQYF.

Only a few counts were recorded for this clonotype. V usage is TRBV15 and J usage is TRBJ2-1, with D perhaps matching TRBD2 (5 bases). V dropped 3 bases and J dropped 1 base, with 7 bases sitting between them. This CDR3 region has 14 residues. Germline CDR1 reads LNHNV; CDR2 reads YYDKDF (reference sequence). The CDR3 here is CATSRGVSYNEQFF. The DNA of the CDR3 is TGTGCCACCAGCAGGGGAGTATCCTACAATGAGCAGTTCTTC.

In this sample, this clonotype turned up many times. This chain links TRBV20-1 with TRBJ2-1; 7 bases align to TRBD1. Trimming cost V 4 bases and J 4 bases; bases outside gene matches: 7. The CDR3 is 14 amino acids. Germline-derived CDR1 and CDR2 are DFQATT and SNEGSKA (reference sequence). For the CDR3, the DNA is TGCAGTGCTACTAGAATACAGGGGTACAATGAGCAGTTCTTC. It is translated as CSATRIQGYNEQFF.

A few counts support this clonotype. The chain recombines TRBV28 with TRBJ1-5; the D gene is possibly TRBD1 (6 bases). The CDR3 is made up of 14 amino acids. Per the germline V gene, CDR1 is MDHEN and CDR2 is SYDVKM. The CDR3 sequence: CASITGLINQPQHF. CDR3 sequence (DNA): TGTGCATCGATAACAGGGCTAATAAATCAGCCCCAGCATTTT.

This clonotype has at least ten counts. The chain recombines TRBV2 with TRBJ1-1, with D possibly TRBD1 on 6 matching bases. In germline, CDR1 is SNHLY, CDR2 FYNNEI. This CDR3 is 14 amino acids long. V lost 5 bases to trimming and J lost 0 bases, with 10 bases between them. The CDR3, as DNA: TGTGCCAGCAGTAGACAGGAGGTGAACACTGAAGCTTTCTTT. This translates into CASSRQEVNTEAFF.

This clonotype turned up a few times. J is TRBJ2-5 and V is TRBV4-1; D perhaps matches TRBD2 (6 bases). This CDR3 region has 14 residues. Germline V gene sequence: CDR1 MGHRA, CDR2 YSYEKL. With 4 bases removed from V and 3 bases from J, the gap between germline ends came to 12 bases. CDR3 coding DNA: TGCGCCAGCAGCCGGGGTAGCGGAGAAGAGACCCAGTACTTC. As protein: CASSRGSGEETQYF.

There are many counts of this clonotype. The V call is TRBV28, the J call TRBJ1-1, with TRBD1 identical over 7 bases. The CDR3 covers 13 residues. Germline loops: CDR1 MDHEN, CDR2 SYDVKM. J gave up 3 bases and V 7 bases, and 5 bases lay outside the gene matches. CDR3 in DNA: TGTGCCAGCAAACCGGGACAGTACACTGAAGCTTTCTTT. Its translation is CASKPGQYTEAFF.

This sequence joins TRBV7-3 and TRBJ2-2; the match to TRBD1 covers 7 bases. This CDR3 has 14 amino acids. The germline gives CDR1 SGHTA, CDR2 FQGTGA. Trimming removed 3 bases from V and 4 bases from J; junction bases left unmatched: 2. CDR3 region: CASSFGQVTGELFF. The CDR3 DNA is TGTGCCAGCAGCTTTGGACAGGTCACCGGGGAGCTGTTTTTT.

The genes are TRBV5-6 and TRBJ2-7; 8 nucleotides line up with TRBD1. CDR1 and CDR2 from the germline V gene are SGHDT and YYEEEE. The CDR3 is 15 residues long. Losses at the gene ends were 3 bases for V and 3 bases for J; bases not matched to a gene: 8. The DNA for the CDR3 is TGTGCCAGCAGCTCACCGGCGACAGGGGACTACGAGCAGTACTTC. Translating it yields CASSSPATGDYEQYF.

CDR3 nucleotide sequence: TGTGCCATCATGGGACGCGGCCAGGGGAACGAGCAGTACTTC. Protein sequence: CAIMGRGQGNEQYF. This chain uses TRBV10-3 with TRBJ2-7; D perhaps matches TRBD1 (6 bases). The germline V and J ends were trimmed by 7 bases and 5 bases, with 18 bases remaining between them. Germline V gene lookup returns CDR1 ENHRY and CDR2 SYGVKD. The CDR3 length is 14 residues.

This clonotype was recorded a few times. The chain carries TRBV20-1 and TRBJ2-1, with 10 bases matching TRBD2. V was pared by 5 bases and J by 1 base, with 14 bases of the junction left unmatched. There are 18 residues in the CDR3. CDR1 and CDR2 (germline): DFQATT, SNEGSKA (reference sequence). The CDR3 bases are TGCAGTGCTGGTAATAGAGGAGCTAGCGGGAGTTCCTACAATGAGCAGTTCTTC. Translated: CSAGNRGASGSSYNEQFF.

There are many counts of this clonotype. This chain connects TRBV28 to TRBJ2-5, with 8 bases lining up with TRBD1. V gave up 8 bases and J gave up 4 bases; unmatched junction bases: 12. CDR1 MDHEN and CDR2 SYDVKM come from the germline V gene. This CDR3 has 15 residues. CDR3 in amino acids: CASYRQGAVGETQYF. CDR3 coding DNA: TGTGCCAGCTACAGGCAGGGGGCTGTGGGAGAGACCCAGTACTTC.

This clonotype was found many times. V gene TRBV12-3 or TRBV12-4 combines with J gene TRBJ1-2; possibly TRBD1 for D (5 bases). This CDR3 comprises 12 residues. With 7 bases removed from V and 8 bases from J, the gap between germline ends came to 14 bases. This CDR3 is CASKTGVRGYTF. CDR3 in DNA: TGTGCCAGCAAAACAGGAGTTCGGGGCTACACCTTC.

This clonotype was recorded only once. The chain carries TRBV7-9 and TRBJ2-2, with no clear D. Trimming took 2 bases from V and 6 from J, leaving 13 bases between them. Germline V gene lookup returns CDR1 SEHNR and CDR2 FQNEAQ (reference sequence). The CDR3 consists of 15 residues. The DNA for the CDR3 is TGTGCCAGCAGCTTAAAGAGTATTGAGGCCGGGGAGCTGTTTTTT. Translated, it gives CASSLKSIEAGELFF.

The rearrangement uses TRBV27 and TRBJ2-3; 9 bases fit TRBD1. V lost 4 bases, J lost 3 bases, and 8 bases stayed unmatched. The germline CDR1 and CDR2 sequences are MNHEY and SMNVEV (reference sequence). This CDR3 comprises 16 residues. The CDR3 reads CASSYSNRGRTDTQYF. CDR3 bases: TGTGCCAGCAGTTACTCGAACAGGGGGCGGACAGATACGCAGTATTTT.

This clonotype showed up just a few times. J is TRBJ2-1 and V is TRBV15; D is ambiguous. The germline V and J ends were trimmed by 1 base and 0 bases, with 7 bases remaining between them. CDR1 and CDR2 from the germline V gene are LNHNV and YYDKDF (reference sequence). CDR3 length: 15 residues. In DNA, the CDR3 is TGTGCCACCAGCAGAGCCACCAACTCCTACAATGAGCAGTTCTTC. Protein: CATSRATNSYNEQFF.

The V call is TRBV19, the J call TRBJ2-2, with D possibly TRBD2 on 7 matching bases. Between the trimmed V and J ends, which lost 8 bases and 4 bases, there was a span of 17 bases. CDR1 is LNHDA, CDR2 SQIVND, per germline (reference sequence). The CDR3 runs to 15 residues. The CDR3 DNA sequence: TGTGCCAGTCTCAATGAGGGGGGGAGCACCGGGGAGCTGTTTTTT. Translating gives CASLNEGGSTGELFF.

This clonotype was seen a handful of times. The rearrangement uses TRBV20-1 and TRBJ2-5; D not resolved. The length of the CDR3 is 13 residues. Trimming cost V 2 bases and J 1 base, with 8 bases left between them. The germline V gene encodes CDR1 DFQATT and CDR2 SNEGSKA (reference sequence). CDR3: CSARYGFQETQYF. CDR3 sequence (DNA): TGCAGTGCTAGATACGGTTTCCAAGAGACCCAGTACTTC.

This clonotype was counted many times. The CDR3 is CASSDWGTSYNEQFF. CDR3 DNA sequence: TGCGCCAGCAGTGATTGGGGAACCTCCTACAATGAGCAGTTCTTC. The V gene is TRBV10-2, the J gene TRBJ2-1; D gene unclear. Germline lookup yields CDR1 WSHSY and CDR2 SAAADI. CDR3 size: 15 residues. Trimming removed 3 bases at V and 0 bases at J, with 9 bases between.